A single sample gave rise to the 21 T cell receptor beta chains below, sequenced in a study of cytomegalovirus exposure and HLA in healthy donors. Researchers ran the PCR with 60 Vbeta and 13 Jbeta primers. Using immunoSEQ multiplex PCR, the repertoire was profiled, and TCRdb retains in-frame clones only, with some absent. The table includes under 150,000 clones, 75% to 85% detected once. Sequenced input: PBMCs. These receptors came from a woman aged 45 to 65 in good health and CMV-seropositive.

The chain employs TRBV6-5 and TRBJ1-4; possible D gene TRBD1, 5 bases. This CDR3 is built from 16 residues. Per germline, CDR1 MNHEY and CDR2 SVGAGI. V was trimmed by 4 bases and J by 4 bases, leaving 16 bases between them. DNA for the CDR3: TGTGCCAGCAGTTCTAACCCAGGGTTTGGTAATGAAAAACTGTTTTTT. Its protein product is CASSSNPGFGNEKLFF.

The CDR3 coding sequence is TGTGCCAGCAGTGACCAGGCAACAGGAAAAAACATTCAGTACTTC. Its protein product is CASSDQATGKNIQYF. This rearrangement joins TRBV2 to TRBJ2-4; a possible D gene is TRBD1 (5 bases). This CDR3 has 15 residues. The ends were cut back, 3 bases at V and 4 bases at J, with 13 bases in the middle. The V gene's germline CDR1 is SNHLY and CDR2 FYNNEI.

This chain joins TRBV4-3 and TRBJ1-2, with D possibly being TRBD1 (5 bases). V was shortened by 4 bases and J by 8 bases, with 17 bases between the two germline ends. Germline lookup yields CDR1 LGHNA and CDR2 YSLEER. The CDR3 sequence is 14 residues long. The CDR3 DNA follows: TGCGCCAGCAGCCGAGGAAGTGTCGGACAAGGCTACACCTTC. Translation: CASSRGSVGQGYTF.

The rearrangement links TRBV7-8 to TRBJ1-2, with a tentative D call TRBD1 (6 bases). Germline V CDR1 and CDR2: SGHVS, FQNEAQ. Trimming left V 4 bases short and J 4 bases short, with 16 bases between. The length of the CDR3 is 15 residues. The CDR3 loop is CASSSGAGASYGYTF. The CDR3 nucleotides read TGTGCCAGCAGCTCTGGTGCGGGGGCCAGCTATGGCTACACCTTC.

This clone was counted between two and nine times. V gene TRBV30 combines with J gene TRBJ1-5; D is ambiguous. From germline, CDR1 is GTSNPN and CDR2 SVGIG (reference sequence). V dropped 2 bases and J dropped 3 bases, with 8 bases sitting between them. The CDR3 has 13 residues. CDR3 sequence (DNA): TGTGCCTGGAGTCGAGGGCCCAATCAGCCCCAGCATTTT. Protein product: CAWSRGPNQPQHF.

V and J are TRBV7-9 and TRBJ2-7; weak D call: TRBD1 (6 bases). The CDR3 contains 15 residues. V lost 5 bases, J lost 5 bases, and 19 bases lay in between. Germline V CDR1 and CDR2: SEHNR, FQNEAQ (reference sequence). The CDR3 region has the DNA TGTGCCAGCAGCCCGAGAGTGGGGGCCGACAACGAGCAGTACTTC. Translated: CASSPRVGADNEQYF.

The chain uses TRBV20-1 and TRBJ2-7; TRBD1 matches 9 bases. Germline-derived CDR1 and CDR2 are DFQATT and SNEGSKA (reference sequence). Trimming took 6 bases from V and 9 from J; bases not matched to a gene: 6. The CDR3 is 11 amino acids. The CDR3 region is CSAGTGYPQYF. The CDR3 DNA reads as TGCAGTGCCGGGACAGGGTATCCGCAGTACTTC.

This clone has more than one count but fewer than ten. V and J are TRBV4-1 and TRBJ2-4; 9 bases line up with TRBD2. The CDR3 is made up of 22 amino acids. Looked up from germline, CDR1 is MGHRA and CDR2 is YSYEKL. Trimming cost V 3 bases and J 0 bases; bases outside gene matches: 21. The CDR3 nucleotides are TGCGCCAGCAGCCAGGAGGAAGTGGTGGCGGGAGGGTGGAGGGTAGCCAAAAACATTCAGTACTTC. Its protein product is CASSQEEVVAGGWRVAKNIQYF.

V and J are TRBV2 and TRBJ1-4; 8 bases line up with TRBD1. Looked up from germline, CDR1 is SNHLY and CDR2 is FYNNEI. V dropped 3 bases and J dropped 6; count of bases not matched to a gene: 3. The CDR3 totals 14 residues. The CDR3 bases are TGTGCCAGCAGTGAGAACAGGGGGGATGAAAAACTGTTTTTT. Its translation: CASSENRGDEKLFF.

The V and J genes are TRBV5-1 and TRBJ2-5; D unresolved. This CDR3 is built from 14 residues. From germline, CDR1 is SGHRS and CDR2 YFSETQ. V lost 3 bases and J lost 1, with 10 bases in between. The DNA for the CDR3 is TGCGCCAGCAGCTCTTACGGTCTCCAAGAGACCCAGTACTTC. This encodes CASSSYGLQETQYF.

The V gene is TRBV7-8, the J gene TRBJ1-2, with D perhaps matching TRBD1 (5 bases). Germline-derived CDR1 and CDR2 are SGHVS and FQNEAQ. V lost 3 bases, J lost 0 bases, and 14 bases lay in between. This CDR3 has 16 residues. The CDR3 protein is CASSLWGDLANYGYTF. DNA for the CDR3: TGTGCCAGCAGCTTGTGGGGGGACTTAGCTAACTATGGCTACACCTTC.

This chain links TRBV19 with TRBJ1-1; D may be TRBD1 (5 bases). V shed 2 bases and J shed 4 bases, with 11 bases lying between them. Germline lookup yields CDR1 LNHDA and CDR2 SQIVND (reference sequence). The CDR3 is 14 amino acids. The CDR3 nucleotides are TGTGCCAGTAGTATACAGGGCGTGACCACTGAAGCTTTCTTT. Encoded protein: CASSIQGVTTEAFF. Based on the CDR3 plus reference TRBV19 and TRBJ1-1, the full variable domain is DGGITQSPKYLFRKEGQNVTLSCEQNLNHDAMYWYRQDPGQGLRLIYYSQIVNDFQKGDIAEGYSVSREKKESFPLTVTSAQKNPTAFYLCASSIQGVTTEAFFGQGTRLTVV.

CDR3 coding DNA: TGTGCCAGCAGCCAATCCACAGTGGGGGGGACTGAAGCTTTCTTT. The encoded protein is CASSQSTVGGTEAFF. The chain couples TRBV16 to TRBJ1-1; perhaps TRBD1 as D (5 bases). The CDR3 sequence is 15 residues long. The germline V and J ends were trimmed by 0 bases and 5 bases, with 13 bases remaining between them. The germline V gene has CDR1 KGHSY and CDR2 FQNENV.

The rearrangement uses TRBV11-3 and TRBJ2-7, with TRBD1 identical over 7 bases. Unmatched junction bases numbered 5, after V lost 5 bases and J lost 1 base. The CDR3 is 14 residues long. Germline lookup yields CDR1 SGHNT and CDR2 YENEEA. The CDR3 region is CASSLGQASYEQYF. The CDR3, as DNA: TGTGCCAGCAGCCTCGGACAGGCTTCCTACGAGCAGTACTTC.

The V gene is TRBV5-4, the J gene TRBJ1-3; no reliable D call. V was shortened by 4 bases and J by 0 bases, with 8 bases between the two germline ends. The CDR3 length is 14 residues. The germline CDR1 and CDR2 sequences are SGHNT and YYREEE (reference sequence). For the CDR3, the DNA is TGTGCCAGCAGCCCTAGTTTCTCTGGAAACACCATATATTTT. Translated: CASSPSFSGNTIYF.

V gene TRBV11-3 combines with J gene TRBJ1-2; D is perhaps TRBD1 (6 bases). CDR3 length equals 17 residues. The V gene lost 5 bases and the J gene lost 4 bases, with 23 bases spanning the gap. In germline, CDR1 is SGHNT, CDR2 YENEEA. The CDR3 region has the DNA TGTGCCAGCAGCATCTTAGAACAGGGAAGGGAGGGCTATGGCTACACCTTC. It encodes CASSILEQGREGYGYTF.

This clone occurred a few times. The V and J genes are TRBV21-1 and TRBJ2-2; the D call of TRBD1 is as the table states it, not checked on the DNA. TRBV21-1 is described as a pseudogene. This CDR3 has 16 amino acids. The CDR3 protein is CASSYSGTGGTGELFF. The DNA of the CDR3 is TGTGCCAGCAGCTATTCGGGGACAGGGGGAACCGGGGAGCTGTTTTTT.

The gene calls are TRBV29-1 and TRBJ1-1, with D tentatively TRBD1 (5 bases). CDR1 and CDR2 from the germline V gene are SQVTM and ANQGSEA. The germline V and J ends were trimmed by 6 bases and 3 bases, with 8 bases remaining between them. The CDR3 has 11 amino acids. The CDR3 bases are TGCAGCGTCGGGGGTTACACTGAAGCTTTCTTT. Translation gives CSVGGYTEAFF.

This clone was observed a few times. The J gene is TRBJ2-2, the V gene TRBV6-6; TRBD1 matches 7 bases. The CDR3 runs to 16 residues. V gave up 7 bases and J gave up 6 bases; unmatched junction bases: 14. Germline loops: CDR1 MNHNY, CDR2 SVGAGI (reference sequence). CDR3 region: CASTLTGERLAGELFF. CDR3 DNA: TGTGCCAGCACCCTAACAGGGGAGAGATTGGCCGGGGAGCTGTTTTTT.

This chain links TRBV7-9 with TRBJ2-5; 7 positions agree with TRBD1. The CDR3 length is 14 residues. V shed 5 bases, J shed 4 bases, and the junction held 7 bases outside the gene matches. CDR1 is SEHNR, CDR2 FQNEAQ, per germline (reference sequence). The CDR3, as DNA: TGTGCCAGCAGCCATCGGACAGGTAGAGAGACCCAGTACTTC. Amino acid sequence: CASSHRTGRETQYF.

V is TRBV6-5 and J is TRBJ2-7; tentatively, D is TRBD1 (6 bases). The length of the CDR3 is 13 residues. The germline gives CDR1 MNHEY, CDR2 SVGAGI. Trimming took off 6 bases at V and 5 bases at J, with 14 bases between the two ends. CDR3 protein: CASRRTVRNEQYF. The CDR3 DNA reads as TGTGCCAGCAGACGGACAGTACGCAACGAGCAGTACTTC.